The 13 T cell receptor beta chains below all came from one sample that was sequenced in a study of blood T cell repertoires in COVID-19 (dated by TCRdb to the early 2020s). The library was built by means of the immunoSEQ multiplex PCR assay. Held by TCRdb, this immuneACCESS table contains in-frame sequences only and omits some clones. Under half of the omission traces to an unresolved V gene where checked; the cause of the rest is unknown. This sample gives 70,000 to 100,000 clones in total; 82% of them show up just once. The top ten clones comprise about 7% of the sample. The specimen sequenced was peripheral blood. The receptors stem from a man in his fifties with active or convalescent COVID-19.

In DNA form, the CDR3 reads TGTGCCAGCAGCACGCGGGTCTATAATTCACCCCTCCACTTT. It specifies CASSTRVYNSPLHF. V is TRBV28 and J is TRBJ1-6, with unresolved D. CDR3 length: 14 residues. Trimming removed 6 bases from V and 3 bases from J, with 9 bases in between. CDR1 and CDR2 from the germline V gene are MDHEN and SYDVKM.

The genes are TRBV5-1 and TRBJ1-2, with a tentative D call TRBD1 (5 bases). In germline, CDR1 is SGHRS, CDR2 YFSETQ. Trimming shortened V by 3 bases and J by 4 bases, and 19 bases separated the two germline ends. CDR3 length: 16 amino acids. The CDR3 region is CASSSAGPTGPYGYTF. CDR3 DNA sequence: TGCGCCAGCAGCTCGGCAGGACCCACAGGTCCCTATGGCTACACCTTC.

V is TRBV28 and J is TRBJ1-2, with unresolved D. Per the germline V gene, CDR1 is MDHEN and CDR2 is SYDVKM. This CDR3 has 14 residues. Trimming pared 7 bases from V and 3 bases from J, leaving 15 bases between. As DNA, the CDR3 is TGTGCCAGCATCCCCGGAGGGAGAGACTATGGCTACACCTTC. This translates into CASIPGGRDYGYTF.

This chain links TRBV4-1 with TRBJ2-7; D perhaps matches TRBD1 (6 bases). V was pared by 5 bases and J by 6 bases, with 11 bases between. The CDR3 extends over 12 amino acids. The germline V gene has CDR1 MGHRA and CDR2 YSYEKL. CDR3 sequence reads: CASSSQGREQYF. CDR3 coding DNA: TGCGCCAGCAGCTCACAGGGCCGCGAGCAGTACTTC.

The V gene is TRBV28, the J gene TRBJ1-2; 9 positions match TRBD1. V lost 5 bases to trimming and J lost 5 bases; unmatched junction nucleotides: 9. CDR3 length equals 15 residues. Germline lookup yields CDR1 MDHEN and CDR2 SYDVKM. CDR3 residues: CASSPPPGTGYGYTF. The DNA of the CDR3 is TGTGCCAGCAGTCCCCCCCCGGGGACAGGGTATGGCTACACCTTC.

The V call is TRBV7-2, the J call TRBJ1-5; D may be TRBD1 (5 bases). The germline V and J ends were trimmed by 1 base and 2 bases, with 15 bases remaining between them. CDR1 SGHTA and CDR2 FQGNSA come from the germline V gene. CDR3 length equals 17 residues. The CDR3 sequence: CASSLGGAGMGNQPQHF. CDR3 sequence (DNA): TGTGCCAGCAGCTTAGGCGGTGCAGGGATGGGCAATCAGCCCCAGCATTTT.

This sequence joins TRBV6-5 and TRBJ1-6; D may be TRBD1 (5 bases). V was shortened by 5 bases and J by 4 bases, with 12 bases between the two germline ends. Germline CDR1 reads MNHEY; CDR2 reads SVGAGI. The CDR3 has 15 residues. The CDR3 nucleotides are TGTGCCAGCAGTCAGACAGCCCATTATAATTCACCCCTCCACTTT. It codes for CASSQTAHYNSPLHF.

The chain couples TRBV6-5 to TRBJ1-2; no clear D. The V end lost 7 bases, the J end lost 0 bases, and 12 bases lay between the germline ends. This CDR3 contains 14 residues. In germline, CDR1 is MNHEY, CDR2 SVGAGI. The CDR3 DNA follows: TGTGCCAGCATGTCCCTAGGTCCTAACTATGGCTACACCTTC. This gives the protein CASMSLGPNYGYTF.

This chain joins TRBV10-1 and TRBJ2-1; TRBD2 matches at 15 bases. This CDR3 region has 16 residues. V shed 6 bases, J shed 7 bases, and the junction held 7 bases outside the gene matches. Germline lookup yields CDR1 WNHNN and CDR2 SYGVQD (reference sequence). This CDR3 reads CASRDSGLAGGNEQFF. In DNA form, the CDR3 reads TGCGCCAGCAGGGACTCGGGACTAGCGGGGGGAAATGAGCAGTTCTTC.

Written as DNA, the CDR3 is TGTGCCATCAGCGGACAGGCCTATCAGCCCCAGCATTTT. This translates into CAISGQAYQPQHF. The chain carries TRBV10-3 and TRBJ1-5, with TRBD1 matching 7 bases. V shed 6 bases, J shed 5 bases, and the junction held 4 bases outside the gene matches. Per germline, CDR1 ENHRY and CDR2 SYGVKD. CDR3 length: 13 residues.

The sample holds a few counts of this clone. V gene TRBV27 combines with J gene TRBJ2-1; 15 bases agree with TRBD2. The CDR3 totals 20 residues. Germline CDR1 reads MNHEY; CDR2 reads SMNVEV (reference sequence). With V trimmed by 3 bases and J by 6 bases, 15 bases remained unmatched. In DNA, the CDR3 is TGTGCCAGCAGTTTCTTGCGGACTAGCGGGGGGGCCATGGTAGCCAATGAGCAGTTCTTC. As protein: CASSFLRTSGGAMVANEQFF.

V and J are TRBV25-1 and TRBJ2-1; 10 nucleotides match TRBD2. Per germline, CDR1 MGHDK and CDR2 SYGVNS. There are 13 residues in the CDR3. With 4 bases clipped from V and 9 bases from J, the junction kept 3 bases outside the gene matches. CDR3 in DNA: TGTGCCAGCAGTGTGGCTAGCGGGGGTGAGCAGTTCTTC. Its protein product is CASSVASGGEQFF.

In this sample, this clone turned up a few times. The V gene is TRBV20-1, the J gene TRBJ1-6; TRBD1 might be the D (5 bases). CDR1 is DFQATT and CDR2 is SNEGSKA in the germline V gene (reference sequence). V was trimmed by 3 bases and J by 11 bases, leaving 14 bases between them. The CDR3 contains 13 residues. CDR3 DNA sequence: TGCAGTGCTAGTCCCGGGCAGGGAACACCCCTCCACTTT. Translated, it gives CSASPGQGTPLHF.